This TCR beta chain was found in a study of blood T cell repertoires in COVID-19 (dated by TCRdb to 2018 to 2021). Describing the broader study: The collaborator samples originated in the United States, Italy and Spain and spanned the acute and convalescent phases of COVID-19. The prospective study material was composed of cDNA or gDNA derived from T cells, B-cell-depleted T cells, or PBMCs. HLA class I and class II types, where available, came from metadata supplied by the sample provider rather than from assay-based typing. The repertoires were released in a freely available public database intended as a resource for research on the immune response to SARS-CoV-2. Sample metadata almost always included a de-identified subject ID, COVID-19 status, age in years and sex. Samples were obtained from the ongoing ImmuneRACE study (first 160 participants) and from over a thousand subjects provided by 6 global collaborators. The dataset comprised deeply sampled blood TCRbeta repertoires from subjects exposed to, actively infected with, or recovered from COVID-19.

As to this clone: There is no known antigen for this receptor. No clone much larger than this one lies a single base away; base qualities are absent.

The immunoSEQ Assay, a bias-controlled multiplex PCR, was used to amplify TCRbeta CDR3 regions from genomic DNA. Under the source paper's analysis protocol: Within the assay, amplification of reference gene primers was used to estimate how many nucleated cells each sample contained. To quantify the absolute abundance of each unique TCRbeta CDR3 rearrangement, sequence reads were collapsed and filtered. For each sample, productive Simpson clonality was calculated as the square root of Simpson's diversity index across productive rearrangements. TCRdb re-hosts the immuneACCESS table, in-frame sequences only. Its copies lack some clones; in the studies checked, an unresolved V gene accounts for under half of them, and the cause for the rest is not known. The V and J calls and clone size are taken from that table; D and trimming were inferred from the DNA. Here the sample has some 200,000 clones; 89% occur a single time. Together, the top ten hold approximately 8.1% of the sample.

Inclusive of the bounding cysteine and phenylalanine, the CDR3 is 12 residues long. Solely the CDR3 DNA is kept, with 36 bases framed from the first base. Reading the germline V gene (reference sequence) gives CDR1 SEHNR and CDR2 FQNEAQ. The V and J ends are trimmed by 6 bases and 5 bases, leaving 10 bases between them. General study outcomes and caveats: The quantity of clinical and demographic metadata differed by source and by participant and was supplied without curation.

Participants in the prospective study were aged roughly 18 to 100 years, lived in about two dozen United States geographic areas, and enrolled through a virtual design. In the prospective study, cohorts were assigned on the basis of participant-reported clinical history obtained from a screening survey and a study questionnaire. Recovered participants in ImmuneRACE Cohort 3 were defined as having two consecutive negative NP/OP PCR tests, clearance from a healthcare professional, or resolution of symptoms. In the prospective study, whole blood, serum and a nasopharyngeal or oropharyngeal swab were collected from each participant by mobile phlebotomists. Participants in the prospective study had the option to provide additional blood draws and questionnaires over a 2-month period. Prospective study blood samples were shipped either frozen or at room temperature before DNA extraction.

This receptor chain uses TRBV7-9 and TRBJ1-2, with TRBD1 tentatively as D gene (5 bases match). This TCR came from a woman aged 18-29 years who had recovered from COVID-19. The sequenced sample was PBMCs or T cells enriched from blood (not recorded which). The CDR3 in this case is CASRQTDYGYTF. The DNA reads TGTGCCAGCAGGCAGACAGATTATGGCTACACCTTC.